This T cell receptor (beta chain) is drawn from a study of CD8+CD57+ T cells in acquired aplastic anemia. Across the study: Sorted CD4+ and CD8+ cells yielded DNA averaging around 3.5 ug. General study results and limits: Patients showed no significant difference from controls in CD8+ Simpson's diversity. Between patients and controls, around 27 CD8+ CDR3 sequences were found in common.

Genomic DNA served as template for TCR beta VDJ and CDR3 profiling. Each CDR3 protein is one row after TCRdb ran MiXCR on the reads. Of roughly 250,000 distinct CDR3 sequences in the sample, roughly 80% were seen once. To note about this clonotype: Its target is unknown.

Patients sequenced had flow cytometry evidence of CD8+CD57+ cell expansion. After removal of 5 bases from V and 6 bases from J, the junction contained 14 bases not matched to a gene. CDR3 length equals 18 residues. Germline V gene lookup returns CDR1 SGHVS and CDR2 FQNEAQ. This sequence joins TRBV7-8 and TRBJ1-6, with 9 nucleotides matching TRBD1. The receptor was isolated from a human donor with aplastic anemia. The sequenced sample was sorted CD4+, CD8+, or CD8+CD57+ T cells (not recorded which) from PBMCs. The CDR3 sequence: CASSPHPGTGILNSPLHF. For the CDR3, the DNA is TGTGCCAGCAGCCCGCATCCCGGGACAGGGATTCTTAATTCACCCCTCCACTTT. Full variable domain (remainder filled in from reference TRBV7-8 and TRBJ1-6): GAGVSQSPRYKVAKRGQDVALRCDPISGHVSLFWYQQALGQGPEFLTYFQNEAQLDKSGLPSDRFFAERPEGSVSTLKIQRTQQEDSAVYLCASSPHPGTGILNSPLHFGNGTRLTVT.